This T cell receptor (beta chain) was sequenced in a study of T cell clonotyping in hematopoietic cell transplantation. As regards this clone: Its antigen remains unknown.

CDR1 MNHEY and CDR2 SVGAGI come from the germline V gene. Trimming took off 6 bases at V and 0 bases at J, with 14 bases between the two ends. The CDR3 runs to 15 residues. Study-level points and caveats: Higher Inverse Simpson Index values in graft donor and pretransplant recipient predicted broader posttransplant TCR diversity. Recipient TCR diversity dropped after transplant; expanded clonotypes rose from day 30 to 180. Few recipient clonotypes overlapped donors; over 97% were de novo at given depth.

The data were produced by immunoSEQ multiplex PCR, yet TCRdb's version contains in-frame clones alone and is incomplete. The sample has 11,000 to 15,000 clones, 94% seen once. Recipient blood drawn about 28 days pretransplant and days 30, 100, 180 after. The chain joins TRBV6-5 to TRBJ1-2, with D hard to call. The sample in question was PBMCs, obtained 30 days after allogeneic stem cell transplant. The TCR comes from a male patient between 55 and 70 years old who had an allogeneic stem cell transplant from an unrelated donor, so the T cells may come from the graft donor. Some clones in this sample may be carry-over from other donors' samples. In DNA, the CDR3 is TGTGCCAGCAGGCGGCGGGGAGCGTCTAACTATGGCTACACCTTC. It specifies CASRRRGASNYGYTF.